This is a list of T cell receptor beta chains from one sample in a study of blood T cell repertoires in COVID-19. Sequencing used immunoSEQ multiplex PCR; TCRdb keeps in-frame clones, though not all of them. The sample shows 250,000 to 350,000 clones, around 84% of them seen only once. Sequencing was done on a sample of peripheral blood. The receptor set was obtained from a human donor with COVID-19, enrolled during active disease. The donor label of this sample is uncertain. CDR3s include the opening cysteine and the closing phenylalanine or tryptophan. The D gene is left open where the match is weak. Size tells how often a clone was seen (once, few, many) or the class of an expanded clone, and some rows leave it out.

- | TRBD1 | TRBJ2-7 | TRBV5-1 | CASSFDRGPTYEQYF | TGCGCCAGCAGCTTTGACAGGGGCCCCACCTACGAGCAGTACTTC
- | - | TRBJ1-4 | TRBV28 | CASTPAGLATNEKLFF | TGTGCCAGCACCCCAGCTGGACTTGCAACTAATGAAAAACTGTTTTTT
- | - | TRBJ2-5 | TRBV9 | CASSVGGAGPGETQYF | TGTGCCAGCAGCGTAGGAGGAGCGGGCCCAGGGGAGACCCAGTACTTC
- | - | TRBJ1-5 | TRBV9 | CASSPGQGNQPQHF | TGTGCCAGCAGCCCTGGCCAGGGAAATCAGCCCCAGCATTTT
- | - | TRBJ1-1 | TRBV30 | CASTRGMNTEAFF | TGTGCCTCGACTAGGGGCATGAACACTGAAGCTTTCTTT
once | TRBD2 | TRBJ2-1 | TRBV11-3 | CASSLDQASGSYNEQFF | TGTGCCAGCAGCTTAGATCAGGCTAGCGGGTCGTACAATGAGCAGTTCTTC
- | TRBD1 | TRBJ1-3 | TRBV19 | CASDKPGQGVNTIYF | TGTGCCAGTGACAAACCGGGACAGGGTGTAAACACCATATATTTT
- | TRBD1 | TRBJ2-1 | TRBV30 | CAGNPGTVTNEQFF | TGTGCCGGAAACCCCGGGACAGTTACCAATGAGCAGTTCTTC
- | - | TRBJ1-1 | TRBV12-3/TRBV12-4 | CASSPLEGTEAFF | TGTGCCAGCAGTCCCTTGGAGGGTACTGAAGCTTTCTTT
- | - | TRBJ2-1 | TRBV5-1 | CASSAQGAMVYNEQFF | TGCGCCAGCAGCGCCCAAGGAGCGATGGTCTACAATGAGCAGTTCTTC
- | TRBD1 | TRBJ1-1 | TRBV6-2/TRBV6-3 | CASSWTGELTEAFF | TGTGCCAGCAGCTGGACAGGGGAGTTAACTGAAGCTTTCTTT
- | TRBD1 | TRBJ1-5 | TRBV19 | CASSIGGRGYQPQHF | TGTGCCAGTAGTATTGGGGGCAGGGGGTATCAGCCCCAGCATTTT
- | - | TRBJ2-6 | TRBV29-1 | CSVVSSGANVLTF | TGCAGCGTAGTGAGCTCTGGGGCCAACGTCCTGACTTTC
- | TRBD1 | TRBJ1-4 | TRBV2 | CASRDRRRLFF | TGTGCCAGCAGGGACAGGAGAAGGCTGTTTTTT
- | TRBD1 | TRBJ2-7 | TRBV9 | CASSSGGQGSYEQYF | TGTGCCAGCAGCTCCGGGGGACAGGGGTCCTACGAGCAGTACTTC
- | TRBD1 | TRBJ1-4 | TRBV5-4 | CASSFGTDNEKLFF | TGTGCCAGCAGCTTCGGGACAGATAATGAAAAACTGTTTTTT
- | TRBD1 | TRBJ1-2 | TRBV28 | CASSLSLQGTGDGYTF | TGTGCCAGCAGTTTATCCCTCCAGGGGACAGGGGATGGCTACACCTTC
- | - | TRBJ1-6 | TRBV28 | CASSLTGKNSPLHF | TGTGCCAGCAGTTTAACAGGCAAAAATTCACCCCTCCACTTT
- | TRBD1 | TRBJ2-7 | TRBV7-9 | CASSFGGQGPYEQYF | TGTGCCAGCAGCTTCGGGGGACAGGGCCCCTACGAGCAGTACTTC
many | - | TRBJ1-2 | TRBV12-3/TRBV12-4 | CASSLTGLGYTF | TGTGCCAGCAGTTTAACTGGGCTAGGCTACACCTTC
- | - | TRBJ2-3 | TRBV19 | CASTQGRSTDTQYF | TGTGCCAGTACGCAGGGGAGAAGCACAGATACGCAGTATTTT
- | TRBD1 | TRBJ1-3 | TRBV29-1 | CSVGTGSSGNTIYF | TGCAGCGTAGGGACAGGGAGCTCTGGAAACACCATATATTTT
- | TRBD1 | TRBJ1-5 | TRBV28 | CASRPQGAGNQPQHF | TGTGCCAGCAGGCCACAGGGGGCGGGAAATCAGCCCCAGCATTTT
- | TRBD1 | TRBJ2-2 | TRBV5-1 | CASSQTGRGLTGELFF | TGCGCCAGCAGCCAAACAGGCAGGGGGCTCACCGGGGAGCTGTTTTTT
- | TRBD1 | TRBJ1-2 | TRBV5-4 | CASSLDRGYGYTF | TGTGCCAGCAGCTTGGACAGGGGCTATGGCTACACCTTC
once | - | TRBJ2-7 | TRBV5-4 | CASSSTGIYEQYF | TGTGCCAGCAGCTCAACAGGTATCTACGAGCAGTACTTC